This is a list of T cell receptor beta chains from one sample in a study of blood T cell repertoires in COVID-19. Method: immunoSEQ multiplex PCR; TCRdb's copy keeps in-frame clones and lacks some. The table records approximately 130,000 clones, around 85% of them present only once. Sequenced sample: peripheral blood. Receptors were obtained from a human donor in a cohort sampled during active COVID-19. The CDR3 runs from the conserved cysteine through the conserved F or W. Each record gives: D gene, V gene, clone size, J gene, CDR3 DNA, CDR3 protein. The D gene is left open where the match is weak. Size values are once, few and many counts, or a class for expanded clones, and some rows have none.

D gene: -
V gene: TRBV30
clone size: -
J gene: TRBJ1-2
CDR3 DNA: TGTGCCTGGAGTGTAGAACGGGGGGGCTATGGCTACACCTTC
CDR3 protein: CAWSVERGGYGYTF

D gene: TRBD2
V gene: TRBV5-1
clone size: once
J gene: TRBJ2-3
CDR3 DNA: TGCGCCAGCACCGAGCGGGGGGCCACAGATACGCAGTATTTT
CDR3 protein: CASTERGATDTQYF

D gene: -
V gene: TRBV9
clone size: -
J gene: TRBJ1-3
CDR3 DNA: TGTGCCAGCAGCCCCGGACTGACTGCTGGAAACACCATATATTTT
CDR3 protein: CASSPGLTAGNTIYF

D gene: -
V gene: TRBV19
clone size: -
J gene: TRBJ1-5
CDR3 DNA: TGTGCCAGTAGCCAGGGTCAGCCCCAGCATTTT
CDR3 protein: CASSQGQPQHF

D gene: -
V gene: TRBV4-2
clone size: -
J gene: TRBJ1-3
CDR3 DNA: TGTGCCAGCAGCCAAGATCGGCAGGGCCGGGGGAACACCATATATTTT
CDR3 protein: CASSQDRQGRGNTIYF

D gene: TRBD1
V gene: TRBV19
clone size: -
J gene: TRBJ1-2
CDR3 DNA: TGTGCCAGTAGTAGCGGGGACAGGGCTGGCTACACCTTC
CDR3 protein: CASSSGDRAGYTF

D gene: -
V gene: TRBV19
clone size: -
J gene: TRBJ2-2
CDR3 DNA: TGTGCCAGTAGTTACAGGGCCGGGGAGCTGTTTTTT
CDR3 protein: CASSYRAGELFF

D gene: -
V gene: TRBV6-5
clone size: once
J gene: TRBJ1-1
CDR3 DNA: TGTGCCAGCAGGCGGGGGATGAACACTGAAGCTTTCTTT
CDR3 protein: CASRRGMNTEAFF

D gene: TRBD2
V gene: TRBV9
clone size: -
J gene: TRBJ2-5
CDR3 DNA: TGTGCCAGCAGCGTAAGCGGGGGGAATCAAGAGACCCAGTACTTC
CDR3 protein: CASSVSGGNQETQYF

D gene: -
V gene: TRBV7-9
clone size: -
J gene: TRBJ2-5
CDR3 DNA: TGTGCCAGCAGCCGGAAAACAGGGTTCCAAGAGACCCAGTACTTC
CDR3 protein: CASSRKTGFQETQYF

D gene: -
V gene: TRBV19
clone size: -
J gene: TRBJ1-2
CDR3 DNA: TGTGCCGATTTTTCCGGGACACCGAACTATGGCTACACCTTC
CDR3 protein: CADFSGTPNYGYTF

D gene: -
V gene: TRBV5-3
clone size: -
J gene: TRBJ1-2
CDR3 DNA: TGTGCCAGAAGCATCCGGACAGCTAACTATGGCTACACCTTC
CDR3 protein: CARSIRTANYGYTF

D gene: -
V gene: TRBV30
clone size: -
J gene: TRBJ1-2
CDR3 DNA: TGTGCCTTCAAACCGGGGGGAAATAAAGGCTATGGCTACACCTTC
CDR3 protein: CAFKPGGNKGYGYTF

D gene: -
V gene: TRBV9
clone size: -
J gene: TRBJ1-1
CDR3 DNA: TGTGCCAGCAGCGTAGCTGTCAGCACTGAAGCTTTCTTT
CDR3 protein: CASSVAVSTEAFF

D gene: TRBD1
V gene: TRBV19
clone size: -
J gene: TRBJ1-5
CDR3 DNA: TGTGCCAGTAGTACGGGACAGAATAGCAATCAGCCCCAGCATTTT
CDR3 protein: CASSTGQNSNQPQHF

D gene: -
V gene: TRBV29-1
clone size: -
J gene: TRBJ2-3
CDR3 DNA: TGCAGTTCCCTCACAGATACGCAGTATTTT
CDR3 protein: CSSLTDTQYF

D gene: TRBD1
V gene: TRBV6-5
clone size: -
J gene: TRBJ1-1
CDR3 DNA: TGTGCCAGTAACCGGGACAGGGGATTGGGTGAAGCTTTCTTT
CDR3 protein: CASNRDRGLGEAFF

D gene: -
V gene: TRBV4-1
clone size: few
J gene: TRBJ1-2
CDR3 DNA: TGCGCCAGCAAATTCTCAAGGAGAGTTAACTATGGCTACACCTTC
CDR3 protein: CASKFSRRVNYGYTF

D gene: -
V gene: TRBV6-5
clone size: -
J gene: TRBJ2-7
CDR3 DNA: TGTGCCAGCACCAGAGACAGGCCCCGATCCTACGAGCAGTACTTC
CDR3 protein: CASTRDRPRSYEQYF

D gene: TRBD1
V gene: TRBV6-5
clone size: -
J gene: TRBJ2-1
CDR3 DNA: TGTGCCAGCAGTTACTCTGGGACAGGGCAGTTCTTC
CDR3 protein: CASSYSGTGQFF

D gene: TRBD1
V gene: TRBV7-9
clone size: -
J gene: TRBJ2-7
CDR3 DNA: TGTGCCAGCAACCGACAGGGGGCTTACGAGCAGTACTTC
CDR3 protein: CASNRQGAYEQYF

D gene: TRBD1
V gene: TRBV6-4
clone size: -
J gene: TRBJ1-6
CDR3 DNA: TGTGCCAGCAGTGACTCCGGGACAGCTAATTCACCCCTCCACTTT
CDR3 protein: CASSDSGTANSPLHF

D gene: TRBD2
V gene: TRBV5-1
clone size: -
J gene: TRBJ2-5
CDR3 DNA: TGCGCCAGCAGCCTGAATCTCGGGAGGGCCGAAGAGACCCAGTACTTC
CDR3 protein: CASSLNLGRAEETQYF

D gene: TRBD2
V gene: TRBV29-1
clone size: -
J gene: TRBJ2-2
CDR3 DNA: TGCAGCGGAATAGCGGGAGGGAGCACCGGGGAGCTGTTTTTT
CDR3 protein: CSGIAGGSTGELFF

D gene: -
V gene: TRBV19
clone size: -
J gene: TRBJ1-1
CDR3 DNA: TGTGCCAGTAGTATAGCTTCTTACACTGAAGCTTTCTTT
CDR3 protein: CASSIASYTEAFF

D gene: TRBD2
V gene: TRBV4-3
clone size: -
J gene: TRBJ2-3
CDR3 DNA: TGCGCCAGCAGCCATCTCGCGGGGGGTTCGGACACAGATACGCAGTATTTT
CDR3 protein: CASSHLAGGSDTDTQYF

D gene: -
V gene: TRBV29-1
clone size: few
J gene: TRBJ2-1
CDR3 DNA: TGCAGCGTTGAAGACCCCCCATATGAGCAGTTCTTC
CDR3 protein: CSVEDPPYEQFF

D gene: TRBD1
V gene: TRBV7-3
clone size: -
J gene: TRBJ1-1
CDR3 DNA: TGTGCCAGCAGCTTAATGGGGACAGGCCACACTGAAGCTTTCTTT
CDR3 protein: CASSLMGTGHTEAFF

D gene: TRBD1
V gene: TRBV9
clone size: -
J gene: TRBJ1-4
CDR3 DNA: TGTGCCAGCAGCGCCGCTGGACAGGGTGGAGGTGAAAAACTGTTTTTT
CDR3 protein: CASSAAGQGGGEKLFF

D gene: -
V gene: TRBV6-5
clone size: -
J gene: TRBJ2-2
CDR3 DNA: TGTGCCAGCAGTTCTGACAACAGGGACACCGGGGAGCTGTTTTTT
CDR3 protein: CASSSDNRDTGELFF

D gene: TRBD2
V gene: TRBV7-9
clone size: -
J gene: TRBJ2-1
CDR3 DNA: TGTGCCAGCAGCCGACTAGCGGGTAAAGGTGAGCAGTTCTTC
CDR3 protein: CASSRLAGKGEQFF

D gene: TRBD1
V gene: TRBV9
clone size: once
J gene: TRBJ1-4
CDR3 DNA: TGTGCCAGCAGCGCGGGACAGGGGAATGAAAAACTGTTTTTT
CDR3 protein: CASSAGQGNEKLFF

D gene: -
V gene: TRBV30
clone size: -
J gene: TRBJ1-5
CDR3 DNA: TGTGCCTGGAGAGCACCCCCCAGCAATCAGCCCCAGCATTTT
CDR3 protein: CAWRAPPSNQPQHF

D gene: -
V gene: TRBV24-1
clone size: once
J gene: TRBJ1-2
CDR3 DNA: TGTGCCACCTTTTGGCGGGGGTGGTATGGCTACACCTTC
CDR3 protein: CATFWRGWYGYTF

D gene: -
V gene: TRBV11-2
clone size: -
J gene: TRBJ2-1
CDR3 DNA: TGTGCCAGCAGCTCACGGGACACCCGACTTTACAATGAGCAGTTCTTC
CDR3 protein: CASSSRDTRLYNEQFF

D gene: TRBD1
V gene: TRBV7-2
clone size: -
J gene: TRBJ2-5
CDR3 DNA: TGTGCCAGCAGCCTCATTGACAGGGTACAGACCCAGTACTTC
CDR3 protein: CASSLIDRVQTQYF

D gene: TRBD1
V gene: TRBV28
clone size: -
J gene: TRBJ2-5
CDR3 DNA: TGTGCCAGCAGTTCCACCCCAGGACAGGGACAAGAGACCCAGTACTTC
CDR3 protein: CASSSTPGQGQETQYF

D gene: -
V gene: TRBV5-1
clone size: -
J gene: TRBJ1-2
CDR3 DNA: TGCGCCAGCAGCCTGGACGGGACAAACTATGGCTACACCTTC
CDR3 protein: CASSLDGTNYGYTF

D gene: TRBD2
V gene: TRBV9
clone size: -
J gene: TRBJ2-2
CDR3 DNA: TGTGCCAGCAGCGTAGGTAGCGGGGGGGCCACCGGGGAGCTGTTTTTT
CDR3 protein: CASSVGSGGATGELFF

D gene: TRBD1
V gene: TRBV7-2
clone size: once
J gene: TRBJ1-2
CDR3 DNA: TGTGCCAGCAGCGAACAGGGGGCCTCGCTTGGCTACACCTTC
CDR3 protein: CASSEQGASLGYTF

D gene: TRBD1
V gene: TRBV5-4
clone size: few
J gene: TRBJ1-2
CDR3 DNA: TGTGCCAGCAGCTTGGCGGGACAGGGCTACACCTTC
CDR3 protein: CASSLAGQGYTF

D gene: TRBD2
V gene: TRBV16
clone size: few
J gene: TRBJ2-1
CDR3 DNA: TGTGCCAGCAGCCGAAGCGGGAGCCTTACGGACAATGAGCAGTTCTTC
CDR3 protein: CASSRSGSLTDNEQFF

D gene: -
V gene: TRBV5-6
clone size: -
J gene: TRBJ2-7
CDR3 DNA: TGTGCCAGCAGCCGAAGCGACTCCTACGAGCAGTACTTC
CDR3 protein: CASSRSDSYEQYF

D gene: TRBD2
V gene: TRBV7-9
clone size: -
J gene: TRBJ2-7
CDR3 DNA: TGTGCCAGCAGCTTTCTTAGCGGGGGTTACGAGCAGTACTTC
CDR3 protein: CASSFLSGGYEQYF

D gene: TRBD1
V gene: TRBV2
clone size: -
J gene: TRBJ1-5
CDR3 DNA: TGTGCCAGCGAACCCTCCCGGGACAGGGGCAATCAGCCCCAGCATTTT
CDR3 protein: CASEPSRDRGNQPQHF

D gene: TRBD1
V gene: TRBV7-6
clone size: -
J gene: TRBJ2-7
CDR3 DNA: TGTGCCAGCAGCCTAGGGGGCCCCAACTACGAGCAGTACTTC
CDR3 protein: CASSLGGPNYEQYF

D gene: TRBD1
V gene: TRBV9
clone size: once
J gene: TRBJ2-2
CDR3 DNA: TGTGCCAGCAGCGAGACAGGGTCGGCGGCCGGGGAGCTGTTTTTT
CDR3 protein: CASSETGSAAGELFF

D gene: -
V gene: TRBV7-9
clone size: -
J gene: TRBJ2-3
CDR3 DNA: TGTGCCAGCAGTTATAACGTCGGCAGGGGTCCCACAGATACGCAGTATTTT
CDR3 protein: CASSYNVGRGPTDTQYF

D gene: -
V gene: TRBV24-1
clone size: -
J gene: TRBJ2-5
CDR3 DNA: TGTGCCACCAGTGACCGCCGCAGCGGCGAAGAGACCCAGTACTTC
CDR3 protein: CATSDRRSGEETQYF

D gene: -
V gene: TRBV11-3
clone size: -
J gene: TRBJ1-1
CDR3 DNA: TGTGCCAGCACCTCGGGGGGAATGAGGAGGGAGAAGAACACTGAAGCTTTCTTT
CDR3 protein: CASTSGGMRREKNTEAFF

D gene: TRBD1
V gene: TRBV7-9
clone size: -
J gene: TRBJ1-1
CDR3 DNA: TGTGCCAGCAGCTCGTACGGGGGACAGGGCGGAACTGAAGCTTTCTTT
CDR3 protein: CASSSYGGQGGTEAFF

D gene: -
V gene: TRBV19
clone size: -
J gene: TRBJ2-5
CDR3 DNA: TGTGCCAGTACTGCAGGGTCAGGAGAGACCCAGTACTTC
CDR3 protein: CASTAGSGETQYF